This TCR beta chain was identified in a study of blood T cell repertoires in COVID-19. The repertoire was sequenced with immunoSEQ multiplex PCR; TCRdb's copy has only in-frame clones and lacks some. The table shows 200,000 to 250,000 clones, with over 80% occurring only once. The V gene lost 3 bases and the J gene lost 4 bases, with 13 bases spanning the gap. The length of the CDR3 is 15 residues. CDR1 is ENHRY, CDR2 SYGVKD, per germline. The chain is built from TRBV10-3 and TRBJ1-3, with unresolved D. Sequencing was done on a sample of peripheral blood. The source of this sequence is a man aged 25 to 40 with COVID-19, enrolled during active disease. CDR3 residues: CAISDSNTVGNTIYF. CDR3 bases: TGTGCCATCAGTGATTCCAATACGGTGGGAAACACCATATATTTT.